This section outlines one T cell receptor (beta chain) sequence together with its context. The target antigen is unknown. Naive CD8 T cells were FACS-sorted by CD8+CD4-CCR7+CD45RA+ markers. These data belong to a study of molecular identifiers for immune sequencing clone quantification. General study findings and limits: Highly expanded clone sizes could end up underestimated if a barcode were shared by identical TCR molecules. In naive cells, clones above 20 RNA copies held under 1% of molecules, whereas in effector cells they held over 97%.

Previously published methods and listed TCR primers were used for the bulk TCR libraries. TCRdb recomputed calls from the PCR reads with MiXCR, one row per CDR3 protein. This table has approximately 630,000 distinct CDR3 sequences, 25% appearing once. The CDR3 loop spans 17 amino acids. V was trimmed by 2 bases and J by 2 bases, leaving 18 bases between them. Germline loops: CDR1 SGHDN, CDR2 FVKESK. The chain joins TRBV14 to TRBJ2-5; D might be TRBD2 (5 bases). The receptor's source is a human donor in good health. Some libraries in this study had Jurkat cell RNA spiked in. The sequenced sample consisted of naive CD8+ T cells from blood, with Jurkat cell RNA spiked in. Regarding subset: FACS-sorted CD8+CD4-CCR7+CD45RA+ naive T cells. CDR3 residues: CASSQLSAEILQETQYF. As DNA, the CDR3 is TGTGCCAGCAGCCAACTCTCAGCGGAGATCTTACAAGAGACCCAGTACTTC.